This is a list of T cell receptor beta chains from one sample in a study of PD-L1 blockade in urothelial cancer. Generated by immunoSEQ multiplex PCR, the TCRdb table keeps only in-frame clones and is missing some. The data hold fewer than 45,000 clones, with approximately 82% observed a single time. The sequencing here drew on PBMCs, taken around atezolizumab (anti-PD-L1) treatment. These receptors were collected from a man aged 55 to 69 with urothelial cancer. Each CDR3 is given with its conserved first and last residue. D genes are given only for firm matches. Size is stated for part of the rows, as once, few or many counts, or as a class when the clone is expanded.

clone size,D gene,J gene,V gene,CDR3 DNA,CDR3 protein
-,TRBD1,TRBJ1-3,TRBV27,TGTGCCAGCAGTTTAAGGACAGGGGTTGGAAACACCATATATTTT,CASSLRTGVGNTIYF
-,TRBD1,TRBJ1-2,TRBV5-6,TGTGCCAGCAGCTTAGACAGGGACTATGGCTACACCTTC,CASSLDRDYGYTF
-,-,TRBJ1-1,TRBV29-1,TGCAGCGTTGAAGAGAGCCGTCGGAACACTGAAGCTTTCTTT,CSVEESRRNTEAFF
-,TRBD2,TRBJ2-1,TRBV4-2,TGTGCCAGCAGCCAAGGTGTAGCGGGAGTTGACAATGAGCAGTTCTTC,CASSQGVAGVDNEQFF
-,-,TRBJ1-2,TRBV6-6,TGTGCCACCTCTACGAACTACTATGGCTACACCTTC,CATSTNYYGYTF
once,TRBD1,TRBJ2-4,TRBV7-9,TGTGCCAGCAGCTTAGCCGGGACAGGGAACAAAAACATTCAGTACTTC,CASSLAGTGNKNIQYF
-,TRBD1,TRBJ2-7,TRBV5-5,TGTGCCAGCAGCCTAAGCTGGACAGGGCCCGCCTACGAGCAGTACTTC,CASSLSWTGPAYEQYF
-,-,TRBJ1-5,TRBV19,TGTGCCAGTGAGGGAGGGGTATTATCAGGCCAGCCCCAGCATTTT,CASEGGVLSGQPQHF
-,TRBD1,TRBJ2-6,TRBV2,TGTGCCAGCATCGGGACAGGGGGCGGAGGGGCCAACGTCCTGACTTTC,CASIGTGGGGANVLTF
-,TRBD1,TRBJ1-1,TRBV18,TGTGCCAGCTCACCGGACAGGGGTAGGACTGAAGCTTTCTTT,CASSPDRGRTEAFF
once,-,TRBJ1-1,TRBV6-5,TGTGCCAGCAGTCTTAGACAGTTCTTGAACACTGAAGCTTTCTTT,CASSLRQFLNTEAFF
once,-,TRBJ2-5,TRBV5-1,TGCGCCAGCAGCGCCATGACAGGATCGGGAGAGACCCAGTACTTC,CASSAMTGSGETQYF
-,TRBD1,TRBJ2-7,TRBV7-9,TGTGCCAGCAGCTTTTCAGGGGGATTCTCCTACGAGCAGTACTTC,CASSFSGGFSYEQYF
-,-,TRBJ2-3,TRBV29-1,TGCAGCGTTTTGGCGGGGCCAACAGATACGCAGTATTTT,CSVLAGPTDTQYF
-,TRBD2,TRBJ2-7,TRBV5-1,TGCGCCAGCAGCGAAAGCGGGGCAAGCTCCTACGAGCAGTACTTC,CASSESGASSYEQYF
-,-,TRBJ2-7,TRBV2,TGTGCCAGCTCGAGATCCTACGAGCAGTACTTC,CASSRSYEQYF
-,-,TRBJ1-4,TRBV5-1,TGCGCCAGCAGCTTACGAGGGACTAATGAAAAACTGTTTTTT,CASSLRGTNEKLFF
-,-,TRBJ2-7,TRBV28,TGTGCCAGCAGTCCCCTCCCGGGAGAGCAGTACTTC,CASSPLPGEQYF
-,-,TRBJ1-2,TRBV6-1,TGTGCCAGCAGTGAAGAAGGACACGGCTACACCTTC,CASSEEGHGYTF
-,TRBD1,TRBJ1-4,TRBV28,TGTGCCAGCAGTTTATTCGGGGCAGGGGGGAGAAAACTGTTTTTT,CASSLFGAGGRKLFF
few,-,TRBJ1-2,TRBV28,TGTGCCGGAAGGACACCTAACTATGGCTACACCTTC,CAGRTPNYGYTF
-,TRBD1,TRBJ2-2,TRBV11-2,TGTGCCAGCAGCTTAGCCGGGACAGTCGGGACCGGGGAGCTGTTTTTT,CASSLAGTVGTGELFF
-,-,TRBJ1-1,TRBV10-3,TGTGCCATCAGTGAGTCGAGTTTCGGAGCTTTCTTT,CAISESSFGAFF
-,TRBD2,TRBJ2-1,TRBV28,TGTGCCAGCAGTTTGCCGGGGACTAGTGAGCAGTTCTTC,CASSLPGTSEQFF
-,-,TRBJ1-3,TRBV5-1,TGCGCCAGCAGCTTGGTGCCCCCGCAGGGGACTGGAAACACCATATATTTT,CASSLVPPQGTGNTIYF
-,TRBD2,TRBJ2-3,TRBV4-2,TGTGCCAGCAGCCCCACGGGGAGGGGCGGGCTCACAGATACGCAGTATTTT,CASSPTGRGGLTDTQYF
-,-,TRBJ1-2,TRBV28,TGTGCCAGCAGGCTCGGGGGAAGTGGCTACACCTTC,CASRLGGSGYTF
-,-,TRBJ1-1,TRBV6-1,TGTGCCAGCAGTGAAGCATCGGGGGGCGACACTGAAGCTTTCTTT,CASSEASGGDTEAFF
-,-,TRBJ2-2,TRBV9,TGTGCCAGCAGCGTAGCACTGTACACCGGGGAGCTGTTTTTT,CASSVALYTGELFF
-,TRBD2,TRBJ2-5,TRBV7-2,TGTGCCAGCAGCTTTGTTTTGGGGGGGGGACTGATCCAAGAGACCCAGTACTTC,CASSFVLGGGLIQETQYF
-,TRBD1,TRBJ1-4,TRBV11-2,TGTGCCAGCAGCTCGGGGACAGGGCGAAATGAAAAACTGTTTTTT,CASSSGTGRNEKLFF
-,-,TRBJ2-5,TRBV18,TGTGCCAGCTCACCACAGGGACTCGGGACCCAGTACTTC,CASSPQGLGTQYF
-,TRBD1,TRBJ1-1,TRBV29-1,TGCAGCGTTGACGACAGGGGGGCCACTGAAGCTTTCTTT,CSVDDRGATEAFF
-,-,TRBJ1-1,TRBV19,TGTGCCAGTAGTATTCGACAGACTTACGTGAACACTGAAGCTTTCTTT,CASSIRQTYVNTEAFF
-,TRBD1,TRBJ1-1,TRBV7-7,TGTGCTAGCAGCTTAAGACAGGGTGCTGAAGCTTTCTTT,CASSLRQGAEAFF
-,-,TRBJ1-3,TRBV6-5,TGTGCCAGCAGTCGGACAGACTCTGGAAACACCATATATTTT,CASSRTDSGNTIYF